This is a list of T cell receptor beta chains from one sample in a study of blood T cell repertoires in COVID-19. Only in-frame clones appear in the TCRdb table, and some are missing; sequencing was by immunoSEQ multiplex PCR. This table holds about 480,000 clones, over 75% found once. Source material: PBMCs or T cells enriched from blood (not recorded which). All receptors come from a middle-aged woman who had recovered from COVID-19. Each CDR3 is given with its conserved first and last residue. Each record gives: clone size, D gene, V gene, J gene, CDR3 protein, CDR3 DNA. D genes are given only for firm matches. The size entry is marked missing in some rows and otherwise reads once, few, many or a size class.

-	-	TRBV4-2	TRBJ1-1	CASSQVGSFAEAFF	TGTGCCAGCAGCCAAGTGGGCAGTTTCGCTGAAGCTTTCTTT
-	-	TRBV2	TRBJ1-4	CASGGGSTNEKLFF	TGTGCCAGCGGCGGTGGCTCAACTAATGAAAAACTGTTTTTT
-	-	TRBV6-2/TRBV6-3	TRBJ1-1	CASSYFRERAFF	TGTGCCAGCAGTTATTTTAGGGAGAGAGCTTTCTTT
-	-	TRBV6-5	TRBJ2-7	CASSYLAGNSYEQYF	TGTGCCAGCAGTTACCTGGCGGGAAACTCCTACGAGCAGTACTTC
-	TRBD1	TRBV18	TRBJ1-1	CASSPATGVDEAFF	TGTGCCAGCTCACCAGCGACAGGGGTTGATGAAGCTTTCTTT
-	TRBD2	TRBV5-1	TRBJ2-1	CASSPGGSGYNEQFF	TGCGCCAGCAGCCCGGGGGGTAGCGGCTACAATGAGCAGTTCTTC
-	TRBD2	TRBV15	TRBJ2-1	CATGRERTYNEQFF	TGTGCCACCGGGAGGGAGAGGACCTACAATGAGCAGTTCTTC
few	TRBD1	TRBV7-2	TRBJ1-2	CASNRGMGRGDGYTF	TGTGCCAGCAACAGGGGAATGGGCAGGGGAGATGGCTACACCTTC
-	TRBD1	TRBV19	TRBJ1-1	CASAMDREYEAFF	TGTGCCAGTGCCATGGACAGGGAATACGAAGCTTTCTTT
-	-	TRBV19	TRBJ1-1	CASSETENTEAFF	TGTGCCAGTAGCGAAACAGAGAACACTGAAGCTTTCTTT
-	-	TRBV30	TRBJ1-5	CAWSRQNGQPQHF	TGTGCCTGGAGTAGACAGAACGGTCAGCCCCAGCATTTT
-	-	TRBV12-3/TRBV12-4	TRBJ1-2	CASPPTGAYGYTF	TGTGCCAGCCCCCCGACAGGCGCCTATGGCTACACCTTC
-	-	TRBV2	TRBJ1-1	CASSNRLNTEAFF	TGTGCCAGCAGTAATAGATTGAACACTGAAGCTTTCTTT
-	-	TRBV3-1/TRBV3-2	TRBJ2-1	CASSQVTGTSQFF	TGTGCCAGCAGCCAAGTGACAGGGACTTCGCAGTTCTTC
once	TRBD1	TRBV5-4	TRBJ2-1	CASSPGTGGMNEQFF	TGTGCCAGCAGCCCGGGGACAGGGGGTATGAATGAGCAGTTCTTC
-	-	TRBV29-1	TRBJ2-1	CSVYTSLGTPVVF	TGCAGCGTCTACACCTCCCTGGGCACCCCAGTGGTCTTC
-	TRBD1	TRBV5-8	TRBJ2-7	CASSQIGQGRYEQYF	TGTGCCAGCAGCCAAATAGGACAGGGGAGGTACGAGCAGTACTTC
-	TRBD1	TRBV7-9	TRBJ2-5	CASLGQGSETQYF	TGTGCCAGCTTGGGACAGGGTTCTGAGACCCAGTACTTC
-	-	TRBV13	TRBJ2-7	CASSFMYEQYF	TGTGCCAGCAGCTTTATGTACGAGCAGTACTTC
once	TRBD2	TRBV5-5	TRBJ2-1	CASSYIAGVDDEQFF	TGTGCCAGCAGCTACATAGCGGGAGTTGATGATGAGCAGTTCTTC
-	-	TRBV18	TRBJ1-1	CASSLKGGTEAFF	TGTGCCAGCTCACTGAAAGGGGGTACTGAAGCTTTCTTT
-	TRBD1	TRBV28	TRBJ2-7	CASRDMGQGSYEQYF	TGTGCCAGCAGGGACATGGGACAGGGTAGCTACGAGCAGTACTTC
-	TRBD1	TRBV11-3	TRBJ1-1	CASSLGVDRGNTEAFF	TGTGCCAGCAGCTTAGGAGTCGACAGGGGAAACACTGAAGCTTTCTTT
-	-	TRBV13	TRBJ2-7	CASRTASASREQYF	TGTGCCAGCAGGACTGCTTCGGCATCACGCGAGCAGTACTTC
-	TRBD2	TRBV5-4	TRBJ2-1	CASNSRAGADNEQFF	TGTGCCAGCAACTCTCGGGCGGGAGCCGACAATGAGCAGTTCTTC
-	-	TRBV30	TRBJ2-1	CAWSVHRNNEQFF	TGTGCCTGGAGTGTTCACAGAAACAATGAGCAGTTCTTC
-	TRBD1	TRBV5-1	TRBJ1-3	CASSPVPGQASSGNTIYF	TGCGCCAGCAGCCCGGTCCCGGGACAGGCCTCCTCTGGAAACACCATATATTTT
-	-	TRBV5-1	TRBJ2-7	CASSPVVPASYEQYF	TGCGCCAGCAGCCCCGTCGTGCCAGCTAGCTACGAGCAGTACTTC
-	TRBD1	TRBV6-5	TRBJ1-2	CASSYPGARGPGGYTF	TGTGCCAGCAGTTACCCCGGGGCGAGGGGGCCGGGTGGCTACACCTTC
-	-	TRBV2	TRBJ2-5	CASFLAKETQYF	TGTGCCAGCTTTTTAGCCAAAGAGACCCAGTACTTC
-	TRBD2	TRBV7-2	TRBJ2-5	CASSPGLAGYQETQYF	TGTGCCAGCAGCCCGGGACTAGCGGGCTACCAAGAGACCCAGTACTTC
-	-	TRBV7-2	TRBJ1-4	CASSQRRTVLNEKLFF	TGTGCCAGCAGCCAACGCCGGACAGTTCTTAATGAAAAACTGTTTTTT
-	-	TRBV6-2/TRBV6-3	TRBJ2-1	CASSSLSYNEQFF	TGTGCCAGCAGTTCCCTAAGTTACAATGAGCAGTTCTTC
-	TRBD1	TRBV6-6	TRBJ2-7	CASNQQGGGYEQYF	TGTGCCAGCAACCAACAGGGGGGTGGCTACGAGCAGTACTTC
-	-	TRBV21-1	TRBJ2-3	CASMRGIAGVEDTQYF	TGTGCCAGCATGAGGGGGATAGCGGGAGTGGAAGATACGCAGTATTTT
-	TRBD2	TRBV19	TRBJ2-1	CAQLPASGRETANEQFF	TGTGCCCAGCTCCCCGCTAGCGGGAGGGAGACGGCGAATGAGCAGTTCTTC
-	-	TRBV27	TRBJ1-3	CASSLSGLSGNTIYF	TGTGCCAGCAGTTTGTCAGGCCTCTCTGGAAACACCATATATTTT
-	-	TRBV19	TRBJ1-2	CASSIVGVIGYTF	TGTGCCAGTAGTATAGTCGGGGTGATTGGCTACACCTTC
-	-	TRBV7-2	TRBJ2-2	CASSPPGGELFF	TGTGCCAGCAGCCCGCCGGGCGGGGAGCTGTTTTTT
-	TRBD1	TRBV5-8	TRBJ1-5	CASSLLKQGKEPQHF	TGTGCCAGCAGCCTTCTTAAACAGGGGAAGGAGCCCCAGCATTTT
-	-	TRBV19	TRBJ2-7	CASSMGSAGASYEQYF	TGTGCCAGTAGTATGGGGTCGGCGGGGGCATCCTACGAGCAGTACTTC
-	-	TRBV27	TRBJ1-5	CASRKTQGRLNQPQHF	TGTGCCAGCAGGAAGACGCAGGGTCGTCTCAATCAGCCCCAGCATTTT
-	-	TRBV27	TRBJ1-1	CASSLRQVNTEAFF	TGTGCCAGCAGTTTGAGACAGGTGAACACTGAAGCTTTCTTT
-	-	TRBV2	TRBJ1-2	CASSPVGLEEDYGYTF	TGTGCCAGCAGCCCCGTCGGACTAGAAGAGGACTATGGCTACACCTTC
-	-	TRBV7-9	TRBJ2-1	CATLSANEQFF	TGTGCCACTCTGAGTGCCAATGAGCAGTTCTTC
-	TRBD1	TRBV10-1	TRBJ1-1	CASSESTGDRTEAFF	TGCGCCAGCAGTGAGTCGACAGGGGATCGGACTGAAGCTTTCTTT
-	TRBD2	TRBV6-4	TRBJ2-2	CASRAGAGTGELFF	TGTGCCAGCCGAGCGGGAGCAGGCACCGGGGAGCTGTTTTTT
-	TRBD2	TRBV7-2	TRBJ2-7	CASSLAGGLFSYEQYF	TGTGCCAGCAGCTTAGCGGGGGGACTATTCTCCTACGAGCAGTACTTC
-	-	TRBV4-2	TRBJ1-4	CASSQVGLNEKLFF	TGTGCCAGCAGCCAAGTGGGGCTTAATGAAAAACTGTTTTTT
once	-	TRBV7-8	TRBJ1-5	CASSPSGQPQHF	TGTGCCAGCAGCCCTAGTGGTCAGCCCCAGCATTTT
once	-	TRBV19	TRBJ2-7	CASTEGRPPYEQYF	TGTGCCAGTACGGAGGGACGGCCTCCCTACGAGCAGTACTTC
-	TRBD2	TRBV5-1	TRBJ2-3	CASSFSGSRDTQYF	TGCGCCAGCAGCTTTAGCGGGAGTCGGGATACGCAGTATTTT
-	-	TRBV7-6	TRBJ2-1	CASSLAQTPSYNEQFF	TGTGCCAGCAGCTTAGCGCAAACACCATCCTACAATGAGCAGTTCTTC
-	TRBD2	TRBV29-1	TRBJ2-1	CSVGTSGYNEQFF	TGCAGCGTCGGGACTAGCGGGTACAATGAGCAGTTCTTC
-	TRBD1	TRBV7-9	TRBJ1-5	CASSLALPTGVQPQHF	TGTGCCAGCAGCTTAGCGCTCCCTACAGGGGTTCAGCCCCAGCATTTT
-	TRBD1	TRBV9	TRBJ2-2	CASSVDPTGEAGELFF	TGTGCCAGCAGCGTAGATCCGACAGGGGAGGCCGGGGAGCTGTTTTTT
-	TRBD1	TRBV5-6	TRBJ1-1	CASSLTGDVAFF	TGTGCCAGCAGCTTGACAGGGGATGTAGCTTTCTTT
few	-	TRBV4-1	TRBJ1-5	CASSQGHNQPQHF	TGCGCCAGCAGCCAGGGACACAATCAGCCCCAGCATTTT
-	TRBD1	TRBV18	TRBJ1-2	CASSPSGTGGDGYTF	TGTGCCAGCTCACCATCAGGGACAGGGGGCGATGGCTACACCTTC